This entry is about one TCR beta chain. This entry comes from a study of blood T cell repertoires in COVID-19. About the research overall: Samples of COVID-19 (acute and convalescent) were obtained from the United States, Italy and Spain. In each case, the material was cDNA or gDNA derived from T cells, B-cell-depleted T cells, or PBMCs.

The V gene lost 2 bases and the J gene lost 3 bases, with 14 bases spanning the gap. From germline, CDR1 is LNHDA and CDR2 SQIVND (reference sequence). The CDR3 runs 15 residues. Profiled with immunoSEQ multiplex PCR; TCRdb holds only in-frame clones, not every one. This sample has 240,000 or so clones, with approximately 86% found just once. The specimen sequenced was peripheral blood. The V and J genes are TRBV19 and TRBJ2-7; D might be TRBD1 (7 bases). This clonotype was obtained from a woman aged 70-85 years with active or convalescent COVID-19. The CDR3 DNA follows: TGTGCCAGTAGTATAAAAGGGGGGACAGTCTACGAGCAGTACTTC. This gives the protein CASSIKGGTVYEQYF.